This T cell receptor beta chain comes out of a study of regulatory T cells in long-lasting Graves disease. Time point indicated: newly diagnosed GD, antithyroid drugs for less than 3 months. Isolated PBMC RNA provided the starting material for the TCR library. This clonotype occurred many times. Its matching antigen is unknown. Study-wide findings and caveats: With a small sample size, accuracy may have been reduced. Persistent Graves' patients had lower TCR diversity than newly diagnosed ones.

Library construction for TCR beta used iRepertoire HTBI primers and Arm-PCR of CDR3 regions. In TCRdb, the multiplex PCR reads were re-called with MiXCR into one record per CDR3 protein. Counted here are some 600,000 distinct CDR3 sequences, about 15% occurring once; the ten biggest clones make up around 13%. The CDR3 covers 14 residues. V gave up 5 bases and J gave up 0 bases, with 11 bases separating them. Germline V gene data show CDR1 as SNHLY and CDR2 as FYNNEI. The same sample was also used in a study of T cells in Graves' hyperthyroidism and ophthalmopathy.

The receptor was derived from a man between 18 and 35 years old with Graves disease. The gene calls are TRBV2 and TRBJ2-7; D is undetermined. Specimen: peripheral blood mononuclear cells (PBMCs), collected at new diagnosis, from a patient treated with antithyroid drugs. In DNA, the CDR3 is TGTGCCAGCAGTAAGGACGGTTTCTCCTACGAGCAGTACTTC. Translation: CASSKDGFSYEQYF.